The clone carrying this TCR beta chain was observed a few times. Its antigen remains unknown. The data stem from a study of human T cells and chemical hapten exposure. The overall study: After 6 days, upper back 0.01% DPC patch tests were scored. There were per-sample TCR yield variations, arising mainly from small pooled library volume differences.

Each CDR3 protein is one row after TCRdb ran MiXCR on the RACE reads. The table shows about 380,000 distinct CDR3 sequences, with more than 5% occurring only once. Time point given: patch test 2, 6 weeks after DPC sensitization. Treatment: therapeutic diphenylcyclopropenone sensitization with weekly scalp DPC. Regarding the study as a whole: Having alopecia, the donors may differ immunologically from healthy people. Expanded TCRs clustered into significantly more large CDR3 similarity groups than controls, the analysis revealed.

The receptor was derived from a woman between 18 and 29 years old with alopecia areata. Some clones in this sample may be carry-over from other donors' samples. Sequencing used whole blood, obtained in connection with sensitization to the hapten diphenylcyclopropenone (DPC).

This CDR3 reads CASSRAGGLNEQFF. The CDR3 DNA is TGTGCCAGTTCGAGGGCGGGGGGTCTCAATGAGCAGTTCTTC. The chain couples TRBV12-3 or TRBV12-4 to TRBJ2-1; 8 nucleotides agree with TRBD2. The CDR3 has 14 residues. V shed 9 bases and J 6 bases; nucleotides not matched to a gene: 10.